This T cell receptor beta chain was obtained from a study of a mutant IDH1 vaccine in newly diagnosed glioma. The wider study: Antecedent treatment encompassed radiotherapy, temozolomide, or their combination; the majority received both.

Here immunoSEQ multiplex PCR was the method, and the copy in TCRdb shows in-frame clones only, minus some. The table includes about 51,000 clones, 60% to 85% detected once. This clone was picked up one time. Germline-derived CDR1 and CDR2 are SQVTM and ANQGSEA. The V and J ends lost 4 bases and 3 bases respectively, with 7 bases between them. This CDR3 region has 11 residues. As for time point: baseline, week 1 (first vaccination visit). As to treatment: pre-vaccination baseline after standard-of-care therapy. This TCR was recovered from a woman between 40 and 55 years old with glioma. This specimen was PBMCs, taken from a glioma patient treated with radiotherapy, temozolomide or both. V gene TRBV29-1 combines with J gene TRBJ2-7; D remains ambiguous. CDR3 in amino acids: CSVGGIYEQYF. CDR3 DNA sequence: TGCAGCGTTGGGGGAATCTACGAGCAGTACTTC.